This TCR beta chain derives from a study of cytomegalovirus exposure and HLA in healthy donors. Turning to the study itself: The Caucasian-associated ancestry cluster contained 81% of the approximately 390 genotyped donors. Whole-study results and caveats: Follow-up analysis later connected one missense variant in DCLRE1C with trimming of TCR beta V- and J-genes. It was only CMV serostatus that was available as immune exposure information. There were several of the most significant clusters that appeared linked to common viral pathogens in a later analysis.

A note on this clone: What it binds is not known.

Primers: 60 Vbeta forward and 13 Jbeta reverse. Generated by immunoSEQ multiplex PCR, the TCRdb table keeps only in-frame clones and is missing some. This sample yields about 140,000 clones, of which roughly 79% are seen a single time; 1.4% belongs to the top ten. Per the germline V gene, CDR1 is LNHDA and CDR2 is SQIVND (reference sequence). This CDR3 spans 15 amino acids. V was pared by 6 bases and J by 5 bases, with 19 bases between. The rearrangement uses TRBV19 and TRBJ1-1, with a tentative D call TRBD1 (5 bases). The sequencing input was PBMCs. This clonotype originated in a man aged 30 to 39 in good health and CMV-seropositive. CDR3 amino acids: CASRGLGTMRTEAFF. In DNA, the CDR3 is TGTGCCAGTAGGGGACTCGGGACCATGAGGACTGAAGCTTTCTTT.